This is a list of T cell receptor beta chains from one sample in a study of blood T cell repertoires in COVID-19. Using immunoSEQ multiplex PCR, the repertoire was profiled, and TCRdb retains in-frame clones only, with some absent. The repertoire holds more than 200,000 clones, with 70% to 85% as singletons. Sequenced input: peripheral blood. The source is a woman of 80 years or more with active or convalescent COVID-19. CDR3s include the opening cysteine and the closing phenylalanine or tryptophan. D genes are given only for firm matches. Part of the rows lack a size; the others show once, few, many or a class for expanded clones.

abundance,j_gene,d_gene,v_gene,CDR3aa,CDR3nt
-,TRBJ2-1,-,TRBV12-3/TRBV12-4,CASSPGVYNEQFF,TGTGCCAGCAGTCCGGGAGTTTACAATGAGCAGTTCTTC
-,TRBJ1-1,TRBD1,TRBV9,CASSVVGQGSVAFF,TGTGCCAGCAGCGTAGTAGGACAGGGATCGGTCGCTTTCTTT
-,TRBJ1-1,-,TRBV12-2,CASRSLQGVPEAFF,TGTGCAAGTCGCTCCTTACAGGGTGTCCCTGAAGCTTTCTTT
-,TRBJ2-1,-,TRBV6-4,CASSDYGGASYNEQFF,TGTGCCAGCAGTGACTATGGGGGGGCCTCCTACAATGAGCAGTTCTTC
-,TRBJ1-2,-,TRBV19,CASSIQGAQMGYTF,TGTGCCAGTAGTATCCAGGGCGCGCAGATGGGCTACACCTTC
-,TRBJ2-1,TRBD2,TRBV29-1,CSVDSGRDNEQFF,TGCAGCGTTGATAGCGGGAGGGACAATGAGCAGTTCTTC
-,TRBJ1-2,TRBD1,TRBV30,CAWKGQGNGGYTF,TGTGCCTGGAAGGGACAGGGGAATGGCGGCTACACCTTC
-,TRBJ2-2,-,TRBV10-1,CASSEAASNTGELFF,TGCGCCAGCAGTGAGGCAGCGTCGAACACCGGGGAGCTGTTTTTT
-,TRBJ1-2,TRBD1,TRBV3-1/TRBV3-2,CASSLHRQGVGYTF,TGTGCCAGCAGCCTGCATAGACAGGGCGTAGGCTACACCTTC
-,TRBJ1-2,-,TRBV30,CAWSVRGYVNYGYTF,TGTGCCTGGAGTGTACGGGGTTACGTTAACTATGGCTACACCTTC
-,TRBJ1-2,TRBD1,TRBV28,CASSLSGQGARLGGYTF,TGTGCCAGCAGCTTGAGCGGACAGGGGGCGCGGTTGGGTGGCTACACCTTC
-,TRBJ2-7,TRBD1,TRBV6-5,CASSYSRDRVHEQYF,TGTGCCAGCAGTTATTCCCGGGACAGGGTCCACGAGCAGTACTTC
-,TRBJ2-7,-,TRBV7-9,CASSLGGRTYEQYF,TGTGCCAGCAGCTTGGGGGGGCGGACCTACGAGCAGTACTTC
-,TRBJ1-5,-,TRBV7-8,CASSLRRGGLSNQPQHF,TGTGCCAGCAGCCTCCGGAGGGGCGGCCTTAGCAATCAGCCCCAGCATTTT
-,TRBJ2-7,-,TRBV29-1,CSVERVGHPLEQYF,TGCAGCGTTGAAAGGGTAGGACACCCCCTCGAGCAGTACTTC
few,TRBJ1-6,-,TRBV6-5,CASSSTGPPLSPLHF,TGTGCCAGCAGTTCGACAGGACCCCCCCTTTCACCCCTCCACTTT
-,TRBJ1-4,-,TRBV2,CASRAGQTTNEKLFF,TGTGCCAGCAGAGCTGGACAGACAACTAATGAAAAACTGTTTTTT
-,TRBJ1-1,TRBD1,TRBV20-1,CRGDRNTEAFF,TGCAGAGGGGACAGAAACACTGAAGCTTTCTTT
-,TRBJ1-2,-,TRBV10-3,CAISESRAANYGYTF,TGTGCCATCAGTGAGTCGAGGGCCGCTAACTATGGCTACACCTTC
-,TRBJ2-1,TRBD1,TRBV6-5,CAARDRIGSYNEQFF,TGTGCCGCCCGGGACAGGATAGGGTCCTACAATGAGCAGTTCTTC
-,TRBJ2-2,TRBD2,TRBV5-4,CASSPSGGALDTGELFF,TGTGCCAGCAGCCCTAGCGGGGGGGCCTTGGACACCGGGGAGCTGTTTTTT
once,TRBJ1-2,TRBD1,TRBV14,CASSRLRQGHGYTF,TGTGCCAGCAGCCGATTGCGACAGGGTCATGGCTACACCTTC
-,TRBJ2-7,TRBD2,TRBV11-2,CASSPGLAATYEQYF,TGTGCCAGCAGCCCTGGACTAGCGGCGACCTACGAGCAGTACTTC
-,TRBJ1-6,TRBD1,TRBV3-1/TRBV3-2,CASSQVDRESPLHF,TGTGCCAGCAGCCAAGTGGACAGGGAATCACCCCTCCACTTT
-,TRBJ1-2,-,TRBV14,CASSQDSARPRVGYTF,TGTGCCAGCAGCCAAGATTCGGCGCGTCCGCGGGTAGGCTACACCTTC
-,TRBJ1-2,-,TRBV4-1,CASSQAGEGGYTF,TGCGCCAGCAGCCAAGCCGGGGAGGGCGGCTACACCTTC
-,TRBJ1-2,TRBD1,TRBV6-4,CASSGGSFGYTF,TGTGCCAGCTCAGGGGGCTCGTTTGGCTACACCTTC
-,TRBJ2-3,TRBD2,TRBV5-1,CASSLLTSGRASTDTQYF,TGCGCCAGCAGCTTGTTGACGAGCGGGAGGGCTAGCACAGATACGCAGTATTTT
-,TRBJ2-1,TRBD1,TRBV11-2,CASQTGGRDEQFF,TGTGCCAGCCAAACAGGGGGCAGGGATGAGCAGTTCTTC
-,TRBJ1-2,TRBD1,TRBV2,CASSRQGQDYGYTF,TGTGCCAGCAGCCGACAGGGGCAGGACTATGGCTACACCTTC
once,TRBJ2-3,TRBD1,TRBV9,CASSVDGTGADTQYF,TGTGCCAGCAGCGTAGATGGGACAGGGGCCGATACGCAGTATTTT
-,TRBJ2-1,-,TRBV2,CASSSARNEQFF,TGTGCCAGCAGTAGCGCCCGCAATGAGCAGTTCTTC
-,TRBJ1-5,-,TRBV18,CASSPTAGGGNQPQHF,TGTGCCAGCTCACCTACGGCGGGGGGTGGCAATCAGCCCCAGCATTTT
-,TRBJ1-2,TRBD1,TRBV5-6,CASSDGTGQRYYGYTF,TGTGCCAGCAGCGACGGGACAGGTCAACGATACTATGGCTACACCTTC
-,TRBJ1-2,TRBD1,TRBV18,CASSPDGDRGLSGYTF,TGTGCCAGCTCACCAGATGGGGACAGGGGGCTGAGTGGCTACACCTTC
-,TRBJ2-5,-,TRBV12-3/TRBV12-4,CASSSGAQETQYF,TGTGCCAGCAGTTCAGGGGCCCAAGAGACCCAGTACTTC
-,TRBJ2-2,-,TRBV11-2,CASRPGPNTGELFF,TGTGCCAGCAGACCAGGCCCGAACACCGGGGAGCTGTTTTTT
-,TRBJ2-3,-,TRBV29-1,CSVGGTGSDSTDTQYF,TGCAGCGTGGGCGGTACAGGGTCCGATTCCACAGATACGCAGTATTTT
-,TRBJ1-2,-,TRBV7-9,CASTTRAVSGYTF,TGTGCCAGCACCACCAGGGCCGTCTCTGGCTACACCTTC
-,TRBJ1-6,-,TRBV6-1,CASSEGFSYNSPLHF,TGTGCCAGCAGTGAGGGCTTCTCCTATAATTCACCCCTCCACTTT
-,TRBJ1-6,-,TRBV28,CATKPQTGMVPLHF,TGTGCCACCAAACCGCAGACAGGCATGGTACCCCTCCACTTT